What follows is one T cell receptor beta chain and its context. What it recognizes is unknown. The data were taken from a study of T cell responses to AZD1222 COVID-19 vaccine. Whole-study context: Pooling was applied to second doses at about 4 or about 12 weeks.

General observations from the study: Baseline seropositives among AZD1222 recipients totaled only five to seven. A reported finding is that nearly half of spike-specific TCRs target unmutated variant regions.

TCRdb's copy holds only in-frame clones and misses some; the assay was immunoSEQ multiplex PCR. The table shows tens of thousands of clones, with 70% to 90% occurring only once. V gave up 0 bases and J gave up 8 bases; unmatched junction bases: 11. CDR3 length: 17 amino acids. The germline CDR1 and CDR2 sequences are SGDLS and YYNGEE. J is TRBJ1-6 and V is TRBV9; TRBD1 matches at 7 bases. Material: peripheral blood, obtained on day 0 of AZD1222 vaccination. The clonotype comes from an adult in good health. The CDR3: CASSVGRRDRIDSPLHF. In DNA form, the CDR3 reads TGTGCCAGCAGCGTAGGGAGGAGGGACAGAATAGATTCACCCCTCCACTTT.